The sequence of this T cell receptor beta chain was determined in a study of technical replicates of blood from several donors. This CDR3 comprises 14 residues. V was pared by 4 bases and J by 11 bases, with 15 bases between. Per the germline V gene, CDR1 is MNHEY and CDR2 is SVGAGI. Profiled with immunoSEQ multiplex PCR; TCRdb holds only in-frame clones, not every one. In the table there are 98,000 or so clones, 90% to 96% of which are singletons. The clonotype originates from a human donor in good health. Sequenced input: T cells isolated from PBMCs. The chain recombines TRBV6-5 with TRBJ1-6; TRBD1 is a possible D gene (6 bases). CDR3 DNA: TGTGCCAGCAGTTCCAGGGGTCGGATCCCACCCCTCCACTTT. Translated, it gives CASSSRGRIPPLHF.